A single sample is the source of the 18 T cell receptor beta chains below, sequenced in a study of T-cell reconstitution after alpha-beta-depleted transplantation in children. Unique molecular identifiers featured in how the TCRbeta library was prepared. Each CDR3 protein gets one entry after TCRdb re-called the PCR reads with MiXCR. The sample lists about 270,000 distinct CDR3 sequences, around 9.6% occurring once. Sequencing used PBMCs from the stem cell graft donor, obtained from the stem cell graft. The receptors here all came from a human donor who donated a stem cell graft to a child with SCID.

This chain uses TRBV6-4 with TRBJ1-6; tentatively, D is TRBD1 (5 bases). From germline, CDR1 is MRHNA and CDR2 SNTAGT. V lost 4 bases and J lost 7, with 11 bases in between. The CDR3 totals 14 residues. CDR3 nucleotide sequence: TGTGCCAGCAGTGCTGATAGGGGCAATTCACCCCTCCACTTT. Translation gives CASSADRGNSPLHF.

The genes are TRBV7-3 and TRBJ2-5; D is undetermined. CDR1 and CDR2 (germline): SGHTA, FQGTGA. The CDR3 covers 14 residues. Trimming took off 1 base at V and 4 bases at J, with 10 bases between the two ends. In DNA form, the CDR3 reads TGTGCCAGCAGCTTAAATGGGAAAGGAGAGACCCAGTACTTC. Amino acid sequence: CASSLNGKGETQYF.

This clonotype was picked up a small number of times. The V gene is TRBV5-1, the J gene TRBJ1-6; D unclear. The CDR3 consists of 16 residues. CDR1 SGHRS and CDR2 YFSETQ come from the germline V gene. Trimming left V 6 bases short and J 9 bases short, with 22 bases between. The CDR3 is CASTLEAEVGISPLHF. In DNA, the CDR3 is TGCGCCAGCACCCTCGAGGCCGAGGTGGGCATTTCACCCCTCCACTTT.

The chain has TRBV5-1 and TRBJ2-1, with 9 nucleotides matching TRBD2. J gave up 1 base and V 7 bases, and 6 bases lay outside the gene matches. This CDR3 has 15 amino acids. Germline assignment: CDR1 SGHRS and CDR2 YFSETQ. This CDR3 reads CASGLAGVSYNEQFF. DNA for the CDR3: TGCGCCAGCGGATTAGCGGGGGTATCCTACAATGAGCAGTTCTTC.

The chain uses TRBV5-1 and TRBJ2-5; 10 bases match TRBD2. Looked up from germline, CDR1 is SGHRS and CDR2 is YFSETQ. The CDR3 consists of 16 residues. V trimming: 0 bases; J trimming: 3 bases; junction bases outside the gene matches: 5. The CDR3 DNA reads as TGCGCCAGCAGCTTGGGACAGCGGGGGGGGGAAGAGACCCAGTACTTC. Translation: CASSLGQRGGEETQYF.

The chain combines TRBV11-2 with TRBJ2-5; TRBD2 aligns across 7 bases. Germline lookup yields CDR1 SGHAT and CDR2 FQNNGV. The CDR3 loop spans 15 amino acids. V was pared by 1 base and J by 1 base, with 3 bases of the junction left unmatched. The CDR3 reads CASSLGGGLQETQYF. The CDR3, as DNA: TGTGCCAGCAGCTTAGGGGGGGGACTCCAAGAGACCCAGTACTTC. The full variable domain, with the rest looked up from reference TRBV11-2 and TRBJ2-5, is EAGVAQSPRYKIIEKRQSVAFWCNPISGHATLYWYQQILGQGPKLLIQFQNNGVVDDSQLPKDRFSAERLKGVDSTLKIQPAKLEDSAVYLCASSLGGGLQETQYFGPGTRLLVL.

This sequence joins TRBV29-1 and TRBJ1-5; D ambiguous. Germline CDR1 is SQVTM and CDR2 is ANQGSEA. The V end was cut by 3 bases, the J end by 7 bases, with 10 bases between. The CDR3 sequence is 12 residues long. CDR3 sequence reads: CSVETEGQPQHF. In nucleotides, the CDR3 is TGCAGCGTTGAGACCGAGGGCCAGCCCCAGCATTTT.

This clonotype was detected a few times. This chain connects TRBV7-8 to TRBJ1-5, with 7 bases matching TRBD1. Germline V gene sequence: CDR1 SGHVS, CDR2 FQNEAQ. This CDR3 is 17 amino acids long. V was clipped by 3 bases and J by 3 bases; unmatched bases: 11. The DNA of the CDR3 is TGTGCCAGCAGCTTCGGGACAGCACATACAAACAATCAGCCCCAGCATTTT. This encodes CASSFGTAHTNNQPQHF.

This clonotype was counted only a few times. The DNA of the CDR3 is TGTGCCAGCTCACCACCGTCGGGACCGTACGAGCAGTACTTC. This sequence encodes CASSPPSGPYEQYF. The chain couples TRBV18 to TRBJ2-7, with D perhaps being TRBD1 or TRBD2 (5 bases each). The CDR3 loop spans 14 amino acids. Trimming removed 0 bases at V and 4 bases at J, with 10 bases between. Germline V gives CDR1 KGHSH, CDR2 LQKENI.

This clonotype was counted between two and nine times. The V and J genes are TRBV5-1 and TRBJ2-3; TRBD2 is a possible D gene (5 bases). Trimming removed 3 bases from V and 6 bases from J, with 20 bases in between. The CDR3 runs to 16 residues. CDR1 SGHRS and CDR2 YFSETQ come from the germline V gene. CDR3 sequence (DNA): TGCGCCAGCAGCTGGCCCGAGGCCCGGAGGTCGGATACGCAGTATTTT. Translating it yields CASSWPEARRSDTQYF. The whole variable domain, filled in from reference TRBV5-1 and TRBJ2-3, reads KAGVTQTPRYLIKTRGQQVTLSCSPISGHRSVSWYQQTPGQGLQFLFEYFSETQRNKGNFPGRFSGRQFSNSRSEMNVSTLELGDSALYLCASSWPEARRSDTQYFGPGTRLTVL.

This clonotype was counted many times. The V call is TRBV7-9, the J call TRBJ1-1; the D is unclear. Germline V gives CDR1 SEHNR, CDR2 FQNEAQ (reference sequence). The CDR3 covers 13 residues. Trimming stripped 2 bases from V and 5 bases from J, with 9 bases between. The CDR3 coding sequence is TGTGCCAGCAGCTTAAGTCTTCGGACTGAAGCTTTCTTT. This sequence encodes CASSLSLRTEAFF.

DNA of the CDR3: TGTGCCAGCAGCCCCGGGACAGGGGATTGGGAGACCCAGTACTTC. It yields the protein CASSPGTGDWETQYF. J is TRBJ2-5 and V is TRBV3-1; 10 nucleotides match TRBD1. V trimming: 4 bases; J trimming: 5 bases; junction bases outside the gene matches: 7. CDR1 and CDR2 (germline): LGHDT, YNNKEL (reference sequence). The CDR3 covers 15 residues.

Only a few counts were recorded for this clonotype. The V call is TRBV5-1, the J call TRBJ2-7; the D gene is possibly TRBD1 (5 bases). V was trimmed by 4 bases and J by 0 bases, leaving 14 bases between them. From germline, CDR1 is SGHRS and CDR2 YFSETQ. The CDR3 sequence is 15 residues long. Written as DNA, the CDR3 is TGCGCCAGCAGCCCTCCAGGACATCTCTCCTACGAGCAGTACTTC. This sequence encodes CASSPPGHLSYEQYF.

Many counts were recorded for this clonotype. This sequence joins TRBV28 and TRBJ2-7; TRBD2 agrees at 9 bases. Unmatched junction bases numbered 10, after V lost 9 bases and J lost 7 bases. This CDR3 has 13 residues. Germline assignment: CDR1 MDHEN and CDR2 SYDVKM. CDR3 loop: CASKVAGAKEQYF. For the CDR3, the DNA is TGTGCCAGTAAGGTAGCGGGGGCGAAGGAGCAGTACTTC.

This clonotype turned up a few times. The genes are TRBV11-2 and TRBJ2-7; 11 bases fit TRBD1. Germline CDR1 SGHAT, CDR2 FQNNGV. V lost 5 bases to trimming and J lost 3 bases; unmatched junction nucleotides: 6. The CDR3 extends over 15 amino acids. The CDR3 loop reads CASSPGTGGIYEQYF. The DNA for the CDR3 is TGTGCCAGCAGCCCGGGGACAGGGGGGATCTACGAGCAGTACTTC.

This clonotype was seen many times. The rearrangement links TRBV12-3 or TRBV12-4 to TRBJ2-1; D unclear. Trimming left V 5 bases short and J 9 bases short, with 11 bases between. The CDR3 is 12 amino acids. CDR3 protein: CASSDTYSEQFF. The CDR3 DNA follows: TGTGCCAGCAGTGACACCTACTCTGAGCAGTTCTTC.

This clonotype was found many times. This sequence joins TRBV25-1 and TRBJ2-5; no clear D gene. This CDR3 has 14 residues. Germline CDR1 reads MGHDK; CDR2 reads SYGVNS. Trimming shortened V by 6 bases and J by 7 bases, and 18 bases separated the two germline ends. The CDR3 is CASSDPSRLGTQYF. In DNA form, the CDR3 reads TGTGCCAGCAGCGATCCGTCCAGGTTGGGGACCCAGTACTTC.

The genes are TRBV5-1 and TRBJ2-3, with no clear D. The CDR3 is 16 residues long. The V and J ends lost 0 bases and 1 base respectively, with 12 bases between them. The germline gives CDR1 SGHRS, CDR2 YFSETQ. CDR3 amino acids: CASSLEDPTRTDTQYF. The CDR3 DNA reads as TGCGCCAGCAGCTTGGAAGACCCCACCCGCACAGATACGCAGTATTTT.